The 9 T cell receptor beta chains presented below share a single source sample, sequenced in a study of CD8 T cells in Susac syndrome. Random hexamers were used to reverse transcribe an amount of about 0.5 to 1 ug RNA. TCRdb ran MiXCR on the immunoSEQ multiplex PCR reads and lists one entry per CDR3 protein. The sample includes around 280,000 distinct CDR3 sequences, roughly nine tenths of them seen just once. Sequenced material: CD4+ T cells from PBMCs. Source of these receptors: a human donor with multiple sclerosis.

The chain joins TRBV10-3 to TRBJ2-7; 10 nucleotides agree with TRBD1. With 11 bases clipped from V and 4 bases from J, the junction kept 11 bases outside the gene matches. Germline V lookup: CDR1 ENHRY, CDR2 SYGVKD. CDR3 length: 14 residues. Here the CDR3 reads CAAGPGQGSYEQYF. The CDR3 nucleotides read TGTGCCGCCGGGCCGGGACAGGGGAGTTACGAGCAGTACTTC.

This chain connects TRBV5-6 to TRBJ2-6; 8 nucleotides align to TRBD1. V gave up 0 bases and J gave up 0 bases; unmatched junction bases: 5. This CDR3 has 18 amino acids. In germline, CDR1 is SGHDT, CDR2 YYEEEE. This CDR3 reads CASSLDRGTHSGANVLTF. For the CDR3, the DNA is TGTGCCAGCAGCTTGGACAGGGGGACCCACTCTGGGGCCAACGTCCTGACTTTC.

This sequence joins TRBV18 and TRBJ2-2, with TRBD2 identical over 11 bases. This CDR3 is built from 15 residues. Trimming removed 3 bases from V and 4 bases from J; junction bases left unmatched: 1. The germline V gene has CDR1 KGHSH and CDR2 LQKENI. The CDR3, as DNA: TGTGCCAGCTCACCGGGACTAGCGGTCACCGGGGAGCTGTTTTTT. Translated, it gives CASSPGLAVTGELFF.

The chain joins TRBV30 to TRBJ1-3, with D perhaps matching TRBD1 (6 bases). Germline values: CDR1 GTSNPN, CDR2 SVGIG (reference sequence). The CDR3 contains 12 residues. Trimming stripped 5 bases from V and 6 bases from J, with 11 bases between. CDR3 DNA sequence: TGTGCCTGGTTGGGACACAAAAACACCATATATTTT. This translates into CAWLGHKNTIYF.

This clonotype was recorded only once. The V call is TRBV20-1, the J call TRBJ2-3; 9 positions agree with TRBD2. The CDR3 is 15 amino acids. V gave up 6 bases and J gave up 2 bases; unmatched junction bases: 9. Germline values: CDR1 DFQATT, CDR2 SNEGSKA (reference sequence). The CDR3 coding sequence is TGCAGTGCAACCCCCGGGACTAGCTACACAGATACGCAGTATTTT. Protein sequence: CSATPGTSYTDTQYF.

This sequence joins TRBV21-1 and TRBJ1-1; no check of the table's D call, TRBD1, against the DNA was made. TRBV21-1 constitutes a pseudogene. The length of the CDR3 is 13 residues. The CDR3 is CASLQGEEAEAFF. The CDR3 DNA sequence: TGTGCCAGTTTACAGGGGGAAGAGGCTGAAGCTTTCTTT.

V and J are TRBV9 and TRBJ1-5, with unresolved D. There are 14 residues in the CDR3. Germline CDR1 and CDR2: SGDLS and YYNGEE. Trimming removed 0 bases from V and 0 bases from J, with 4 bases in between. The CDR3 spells CASSVDSSNQPQHF. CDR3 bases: TGTGCCAGCAGCGTAGATAGTAGCAATCAGCCCCAGCATTTT. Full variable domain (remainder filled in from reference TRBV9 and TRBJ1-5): DSGVTQTPKHLITATGQRVTLRCSPRSGDLSVYWYQQSLDQGLQFLIQYYNGEERAKGNILERFSAQQFPDLHSELNLSSLELGDSALYFCASSVDSSNQPQHFGDGTRLSIL.

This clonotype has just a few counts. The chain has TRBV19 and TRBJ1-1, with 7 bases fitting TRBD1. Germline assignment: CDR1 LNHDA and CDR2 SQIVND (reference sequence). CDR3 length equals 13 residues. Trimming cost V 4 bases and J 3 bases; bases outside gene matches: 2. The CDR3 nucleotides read TGTGCCAGTAGTACTACAGGGGACACTGAAGCTTTCTTT. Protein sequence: CASSTTGDTEAFF.

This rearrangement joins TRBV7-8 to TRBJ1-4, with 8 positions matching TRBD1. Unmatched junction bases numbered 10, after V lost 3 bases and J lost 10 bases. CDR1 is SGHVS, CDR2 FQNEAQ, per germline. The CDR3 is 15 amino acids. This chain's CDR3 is CASSFRDRTLGKLFF. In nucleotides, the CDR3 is TGTGCCAGCAGCTTCCGGGACAGGACTCTTGGAAAACTGTTTTTT.